The 23 T cell receptor beta chains below were found in one sample sequenced in a study of T cell repertoires in cytomegalovirus infection. Via MiXCR, TCRdb re-called the reads, giving one row per CDR3 protein. The table includes about 140,000 distinct CDR3 sequences, approximately 5.9% detected once. The sequenced material came from PBMCs. These receptors all come from a human donor in good health (CMV status not recorded). Some clones in this sample may be carry-over from other donors' samples.

This clonotype was counted at least ten times. The chain uses TRBV4-3 and TRBJ1-1; D gene unclear. The germline V and J ends were trimmed by 4 bases and 2 bases, with 8 bases remaining between them. Germline CDR1 LGHNA, CDR2 YSLEER. The CDR3 is 13 amino acids. CDR3 loop: CASSPDLNTEAFF. As DNA, the CDR3 is TGCGCCAGCAGCCCGGACCTAAACACTGAAGCTTTCTTT.

This clonotype was seen many times. The CDR3 DNA reads as TGTGCCAGCAGCGGAACAGGGGGCGCGGCTGGAAAACTGTTTTTT. Its translation: CASSGTGGAAGKLFF. The chain is built from TRBV7-9 and TRBJ1-4; TRBD1 matches at 9 bases. CDR1 and CDR2 (germline): SEHNR, FQNEAQ (reference sequence). This CDR3 has 15 amino acids. With V trimmed by 5 bases and J by 10 bases, 11 bases remained unmatched. The variable domain in full, with the rest retrieved from reference TRBV7-9 and TRBJ1-4, is DTGVSQNPRHKITKRGQNVTFRCDPISEHNRLYWYRQTLGQGPEFLTYFQNEAQLEKSRLLSDRFSAERPKGSFSTLEIQRTEQGDSAMYLCASSGTGGAAGKLFFGSGTQLSVL.

There are many counts of this clonotype. J is TRBJ2-5 and V is TRBV11-3; TRBD2 agrees at 11 bases. The V gene end was trimmed by 5 bases and the J gene end by 5 bases; junction bases not matched to a gene: 10. CDR3 length: 16 residues. Germline loops: CDR1 SGHNT, CDR2 YENEEA. The DNA of the CDR3 is TGTGCCAGCAGCAAGGCTTTAGCGGGGGGGAGTGAGACCCAGTACTTC. Amino acids: CASSKALAGGSETQYF. The full variable domain, in which reference TRBV11-3 and TRBJ2-5 provide the parts outside the CDR3, is EAGVVQSPRYKIIEKKQPVAFWCNPISGHNTLYWYLQNLGQGPELLIRYENEEAVDDSQLPKDRFSAERLKGVDSTLKIQPAELGDSAVYLCASSKALAGGSETQYFGPGTRLLVL.

This chain connects TRBV6-4 to TRBJ2-6, with D unclear. The CDR3 has 14 residues. Germline loops: CDR1 MRHNA, CDR2 SNTAGT. V was clipped by 2 bases and J by 0 bases, with 2 bases between them. As DNA, the CDR3 is TGTGCCAGCAGTGACGGCTCTGGGGCCAACGTCCTGACTTTC. Residues: CASSDGSGANVLTF.

This clonotype was found once. A much larger clone sits a single nucleotide away, making a read error possible. The chain has TRBV28 and TRBJ2-1; TRBD1 aligns across 8 bases. The CDR3 contains 18 residues. V dropped 8 bases and J dropped 2; count of bases not matched to a gene: 17. From germline, CDR1 is MDHEN and CDR2 SYDVKM. This CDR3 reads CASGSCRADRAPYNEQFF. The CDR3 DNA is TGTGCCAGCGGCTCCTGTAGAGCGGACAGGGCCCCCTACAATGAGCAGTTCTTC. Full variable domain (remainder filled in from reference TRBV28 and TRBJ2-1): DVKVTQSSRYLVKRTGEKVFLECVQDMDHENMFWYRQDPGLGLRLIYFSYDVKMKEKGDIPEGYSVSREKKERFSLILESASTNQTSMYLCASGSCRADRAPYNEQFFGPGTRLTVL.

This clonotype was observed at least ten times. This chain links TRBV7-2 with TRBJ1-1, with 7 bases identical to TRBD1. This CDR3 has 14 residues. The germline V gene has CDR1 SGHTA and CDR2 FQGNSA. J was trimmed by 5 bases and V by 5 bases; bases with no gene match: 8. CDR3 nucleotides: TGTGCCAGCAGCCTATCCGGGACAGAGACTGAAGCTTTCTTT. Amino acid sequence: CASSLSGTETEAFF.

V and J are TRBV29-1 and TRBJ2-7, with D maybe TRBD1 (5 bases). This CDR3 is 11 amino acids long. Trimming took off 4 bases at V and 5 bases at J, with 9 bases between the two ends. The germline CDR1 and CDR2 sequences are SQVTM and ANQGSEA. The CDR3 is CSVGVGDEQYF. CDR3 sequence (DNA): TGCAGCGTTGGGGTAGGGGACGAGCAGTACTTC.

This clonotype was counted many times. This chain uses TRBV12-3 or TRBV12-4 with TRBJ2-5; TRBD2 might be the D (5 bases). Between the trimmed V and J ends, which lost 3 bases and 1 base, there was a span of 6 bases. This CDR3 comprises 13 residues. The CDR3 loop is CASSFRGQETQYF. Written as DNA, the CDR3 is TGTGCCAGCAGTTTCCGGGGCCAAGAGACCCAGTACTTC.

There are many counts of this clonotype. The chain employs TRBV7-2 and TRBJ2-7, with 7 bases fitting TRBD2. Germline CDR1 reads SGHTA; CDR2 reads FQGNSA. The CDR3 consists of 15 residues. V shed 6 bases, J shed 4 bases, and the junction held 12 bases outside the gene matches. The CDR3 spells CASSSAPSGTYEQYF. CDR3 in DNA: TGTGCCAGCAGTTCCGCCCCTAGCGGAACTTACGAGCAGTACTTC.

CDR3: CASTRGGLSTDTQYF. For the CDR3, the DNA is TGTGCCAGCACCCGGGGGGGCTTGAGCACAGATACGCAGTATTTT. The chain employs TRBV7-2 and TRBJ2-3; 8 bases map to TRBD2. V shed 7 bases and J 0 bases; nucleotides not matched to a gene: 6. CDR3 size: 15 residues. Germline CDR1 reads SGHTA; CDR2 reads FQGNSA.

The sample holds many counts of this clonotype. The gene calls are TRBV7-8 and TRBJ1-4; possible D gene TRBD1, 5 bases. The germline V gene has CDR1 SGHVS and CDR2 FQNEAQ. The V and J ends lost 4 bases and 8 bases respectively, with 11 bases between them. The CDR3 spans 13 residues. The CDR3 bases are TGTGCCAGCAGCTGGGGCTTTCGCGAAAAACTGTTTTTT. Encoded protein: CASSWGFREKLFF.

This clonotype has a handful of counts. This sequence joins TRBV7-9 and TRBJ2-2; 9 positions match TRBD1. This CDR3 region has 15 residues. The junction had 6 bases not matched to a gene; V was cut back by 5 bases and J by 5 bases. Germline CDR1 is SEHNR and CDR2 is FQNEAQ (reference sequence). The CDR3 DNA is TGTGCCAGCAGCCGGACAGGGGCGCGGACCGGGGAGCTGTTTTTT. Translated, it gives CASSRTGARTGELFF.

The table lists this clonotype with many counts. The chain is built from TRBV28 and TRBJ1-1; D not certain. Per germline, CDR1 MDHEN and CDR2 SYDVKM. Trimming pared 5 bases from V and 2 bases from J, leaving 9 bases between. This CDR3 is built from 13 residues. CDR3 DNA sequence: TGTGCCAGCAGTCCAAGGATCAACACTGAAGCTTTCTTT. It codes for CASSPRINTEAFF.

This clonotype was counted ten times or more. This chain's CDR3 is CASLLAGRGETQYF. The CDR3 nucleotides are TGTGCCAGCTTACTAGCGGGCCGAGGGGAGACCCAGTACTTC. V is TRBV7-2 and J is TRBJ2-5, with 9 positions matching TRBD2. V was pared by 8 bases and J by 5 bases, with 9 bases of the junction left unmatched. CDR3 length: 14 amino acids. CDR1 SGHTA and CDR2 FQGNSA come from the germline V gene.

The CDR3, as DNA: TGTGCCAGCAGTCTAGAGCTCAGGGGAGAAACCGGGGAGCTGTTTTTT. It specifies CASSLELRGETGELFF. The chain combines TRBV7-3 with TRBJ2-2, with a possible D match to TRBD1 (6 bases). The CDR3 spans 16 residues. Germline lookup yields CDR1 SGHTA and CDR2 FQGTGA. Trimming took 6 bases from V and 5 from J, leaving 19 bases between them.

This clonotype was observed at least ten times. The rearrangement joins TRBV4-1 to TRBJ1-5; D unclear. V was cut by 2 bases and J by 5 bases, with 16 bases left in between. CDR1 and CDR2 (germline): MGHRA, YSYEKL. The CDR3 is 16 amino acids. The CDR3 nucleotides are TGCGCCAGCAGCCAATTGGGATTAGGTGTTCATCAGCCCCAGCATTTT. This sequence encodes CASSQLGLGVHQPQHF.

The sample holds many counts of this clonotype. V is TRBV7-2 and J is TRBJ1-4; the match to TRBD1 covers 7 bases. Germline CDR1 reads SGHTA; CDR2 reads FQGNSA. With 5 bases clipped from V and 4 bases from J, the junction kept 10 bases outside the gene matches. CDR3 size: 16 residues. The CDR3 DNA reads TGTGCCAGCAGCCCCGAAGGGGGCCGATATAATGAAAAACTGTTTTTT. Amino acids: CASSPEGGRYNEKLFF.

This clonotype was picked up many times. This sequence joins TRBV7-2 and TRBJ2-3, with D possibly matching TRBD2 (6 bases). V shed 7 bases and J shed 5 bases, with 16 bases lying between them. The germline V gene encodes CDR1 SGHTA and CDR2 FQGNSA. The CDR3 is 14 amino acids. CDR3 amino acids: CASTARSSGDTQYF. The CDR3 DNA reads TGTGCCAGCACCGCGAGAAGTAGCGGAGATACGCAGTATTTT.

The table lists this clonotype with many counts. This chain joins TRBV12-3 or TRBV12-4 and TRBJ1-5; D gene uncertain. Trimming left V 3 bases short and J 7 bases short, with 4 bases between. This CDR3 contains 11 residues. CDR3 bases: TGTGCCAGCAGTTTCGGCCAGCCCCAGCATTTT. This gives the protein CASSFGQPQHF.

This clonotype was recorded at least ten times. The J gene is TRBJ2-1, the V gene TRBV5-4; D possibly matches TRBD1 or TRBD2 (5 bases each). This CDR3 comprises 15 residues. From germline, CDR1 is SGHNT and CDR2 YYREEE (reference sequence). V lost 2 bases, J lost 8 bases, and 17 bases lay in between. Here the CDR3 DNA reads TGTGCCAGCAGCTTTGGGGGAGCAATCGGTGATGAGCAGTTCTTC. Amino acid sequence: CASSFGGAIGDEQFF.

The sample holds many counts of this clonotype. The rearrangement links TRBV7-2 to TRBJ2-5, with 8 bases lining up with TRBD2. Trimming at V came to 7 bases and at J to 1 base, leaving 2 bases not matched to a gene. Per the germline V gene, CDR1 is SGHTA and CDR2 is FQGNSA. This CDR3 has 13 residues. The chain's CDR3 is CASTGTSQETQYF. The CDR3, as DNA: TGTGCCAGCACCGGGACTAGCCAAGAGACCCAGTACTTC.

This clonotype was recorded at least ten times. The chain is built from TRBV10-3 and TRBJ2-5; 9 bases match TRBD2. V lost 0 bases and J lost 4; bases outside the gene matches: 3. Germline CDR1 reads ENHRY; CDR2 reads SYGVKD. This CDR3 is built from 15 residues. This chain's CDR3 is CAISESSSGGETQYF. The CDR3 DNA reads as TGTGCCATCAGTGAGTCGAGTAGCGGGGGAGAGACCCAGTACTTC.

In its sample, this clonotype was seen many times. The rearrangement uses TRBV7-6 and TRBJ1-2, with 8 bases identical to TRBD1. Germline trimming cut 6 bases from V and 8 bases from J; bases unmatched to any gene: 11. The CDR3 spans 14 residues. Germline assignment: CDR1 SGHVS and CDR2 FNYEAQ. The CDR3 bases are TGTGCCAGCAGTCCGCCCCAGGGGGCGAAAGGCTACACCTTC. Its protein product is CASSPPQGAKGYTF.